A selection of T cell receptor beta chains follows, all from one sample in a study of shared clonotypes between healthy human individuals. The repertoire was sequenced with immunoSEQ multiplex PCR; TCRdb's copy has only in-frame clones and lacks some. The sample holds around 750,000 clones; around 74% are singletons and the top ten take 1.7%. The source material was memory CD4+ T cells sorted from blood. The source of these receptors is a woman aged 25 to 45 in good health. Each CDR3 is given with its conserved first and last residue. A D gene is named only where the DNA matches it firmly. A clone size is listed for some rows: how often the clone was seen (once, few, many), or a class if it is expanded.

. | TRBJ2-1 | TRBV6-5 | . | TGTGCCAGCAGCAAAATGAGTGAGCAGTTCTTC | CASSKMSEQFF
few | TRBJ2-2 | TRBV5-1 | . | TGCGCCAGCAGCTTCGATAACGGGGAGCTGTTTTTT | CASSFDNGELFF
. | TRBJ1-1 | TRBV25-1 | . | TGTGCCAGCAGTGGCCGGGACACGCACCTGAGGGCTTTCTTT | CASSGRDTHLRAFF
. | TRBJ1-2 | TRBV15 | . | TGTGCCACCAGCAGAGATCCATTTTATGGCTACACCTTC | CATSRDPFYGYTF
. | TRBJ2-3 | TRBV7-9 | . | TGTGCCAGCAGCCGGGGGAACACAGATACGCAGTATTTT | CASSRGNTDTQYF
. | TRBJ2-1 | TRBV5-4 | . | TGTGCCAGCAGCTTAGGAAGGGTGAATGAGCAGTTCTTC | CASSLGRVNEQFF
. | TRBJ2-1 | TRBV10-1 | . | TGCGCCACTTCTAGATTGGGGGGTCCCAGCTCCTACAATGAGCAGTTCTTC | CATSRLGGPSSYNEQFF
. | TRBJ2-7 | TRBV4-1 | . | TGCGCCAGCAGCCAGACAGTAGGGGTCCCCCTCGGGGAGCAGTACTTC | CASSQTVGVPLGEQYF
once | TRBJ2-5 | TRBV30 | . | TGTGCCTGGAGCTTGATTGGGTTGGAGACCCAGTACTTC | CAWSLIGLETQYF
few | TRBJ2-5 | TRBV25-1 | . | TGTGCCAGCACCCTCGCTGGGGCAGTAGAGACCCAGTACTTC | CASTLAGAVETQYF
few | TRBJ1-1 | TRBV6-5 | . | TGTGCCAGCAGTCTGGGCCGGGGGAACACTGAAGCTTTCTTT | CASSLGRGNTEAFF
. | TRBJ2-5 | TRBV19 | . | TGTGCCAGTAGCAGGGCCCGCCAAGAGACCCAGTACTTC | CASSRARQETQYF
. | TRBJ2-1 | TRBV28 | . | TGTGCCAGCCTTACTAACAATGAGCAGTTCTTC | CASLTNNEQFF
. | TRBJ1-1 | TRBV28 | . | TGTGCCAGCAGGGGCGGGGGGAACACTGAAGCTTTCTTT | CASRGGGNTEAFF
many | TRBJ2-2 | TRBV4-1 | . | TGCGCCAGCAGCGGGGGGATGGGGAACACCGGGGAGCTGTTTTTT | CASSGGMGNTGELFF
. | TRBJ1-4 | TRBV11-2 | . | TGTGCCAGCAGCTTAGGTGTGGGCGAAAAACTGTTTTTT | CASSLGVGEKLFF
. | TRBJ2-3 | TRBV6-5 | . | TGTGCCAGCAGTAGAACGTGGGATACGCAGTATTTT | CASSRTWDTQYF
. | TRBJ1-1 | TRBV7-2 | . | TGTGCCAGCAGCTTAGGCGGGGCGGGGGGAACTGAAGCTTTCTTT | CASSLGGAGGTEAFF
many | TRBJ2-1 | TRBV7-8 | TRBD2 | TGTGCCACAGGGGGACTAGCGGGTGCATACAATGAGCAGTTCTTC | CATGGLAGAYNEQFF
many | TRBJ2-7 | TRBV28 | TRBD1 | TGTGCCAGCGGTACCACAGGGGGCCATCACGAGCAGTACTTC | CASGTTGGHHEQYF
few | TRBJ2-1 | TRBV25-1 | . | TGTGCCAGCAAATCGCTAAAGGGCTATGAGCAGTTCTTC | CASKSLKGYEQFF
. | TRBJ1-2 | TRBV27 | . | TGTGCCAGCAGTCCCGGAACCATCCTAGGCTACACCTTC | CASSPGTILGYTF
. | TRBJ1-1 | TRBV27 | . | TGTGCCAGCAGTTTATCGCTGAATTCGAACACTGAAGCTTTCTTT | CASSLSLNSNTEAFF
. | TRBJ1-3 | TRBV25-1 | . | TGTGCCAGCAGTGAGATCGGACCAGCGGGGACCATATATTTT | CASSEIGPAGTIYF
few | TRBJ2-3 | TRBV19 | TRBD1 | TGTGCCAGTAGTATTGGGACAGGTGCTACAGATACGCAGTATTTT | CASSIGTGATDTQYF
. | TRBJ1-2 | TRBV28 | . | TGTGCCAGCAGTACAAAACCCTCCTATGGCTACACCTTC | CASSTKPSYGYTF
few | TRBJ1-3 | TRBV18 | . | TGTGCCAGCTCACCCCAGGGGAACGGAAACACCATATATTTT | CASSPQGNGNTIYF
. | TRBJ2-1 | TRBV7-2 | TRBD2 | TGTGCCAGCAGCGCACCTGCTAGCGGCAATGAGCAGTTCTTC | CASSAPASGNEQFF
. | TRBJ1-2 | TRBV5-4 | . | TGTGCCAGCAGCTTGGGTTCCAGCTACTATGGCTACACCTTC | CASSLGSSYYGYTF
few | TRBJ2-5 | TRBV5-1 | TRBD1 | TGCGCCAGCAGCTTGGGAGGGACAGCTAAGAAAGAGACCCAGTACTTC | CASSLGGTAKKETQYF
. | TRBJ1-1 | TRBV6-1 | TRBD1 | TGTGCCAGCACCTCAAGGGGGACAGGGGGCACTGAAGCTTTCTTT | CASTSRGTGGTEAFF
. | TRBJ1-1 | TRBV4-1 | . | TGCGCCAGCAGCCACAAGGCAGGTAACACTGAAGCTTTCTTT | CASSHKAGNTEAFF
. | TRBJ2-5 | TRBV5-8 | TRBD2 | TGTGCCAGCAGCTTGGCCCTAGCGGGAGCCTGGGAGACCCAGTACTTC | CASSLALAGAWETQYF
. | TRBJ1-1 | TRBV7-9 | TRBD1 | TGTGCCAGCAGCACAGGGGGAGGCACTGAAGCTTTCTTT | CASSTGGGTEAFF
. | TRBJ2-1 | TRBV7-2 | TRBD1 | TGTGCCAGCAGGTTACTACAGGGGTATATGGACAATGAGCAGTTCTTC | CASRLLQGYMDNEQFF
. | TRBJ2-7 | TRBV5-1 | TRBD1 | TGCGCCAGCAGCTTGTACGGGACAGGGGGCTCCTACGAGCAGTACTTC | CASSLYGTGGSYEQYF
. | TRBJ2-1 | TRBV18 | TRBD2 | TGTGCCAGCTCACCCCCTGGGTCTAGCGGGGCCTACAATGAGCAGTTCTTC | CASSPPGSSGAYNEQFF
. | TRBJ2-4 | TRBV15 | . | TGTGCCACCAGCAGAGGGGGGGAAAGTAACATTCAGTACTTC | CATSRGGESNIQYF
. | TRBJ1-2 | TRBV2 | . | TGTGCCAGCACCCCGAGGGAGGGTGTTTGGCATGGCTACACCTTC | CASTPREGVWHGYTF
many | TRBJ2-2 | TRBV2 | . | TGTGCCAGCCGCAGGGAAACAACCGGGGAGCTGTTTTTT | CASRRETTGELFF
. | TRBJ1-1 | TRBV6-9 | . | TGTGCCAGCAGCGACAGGCTCGAAGCTTTCTTT | CASSDRLEAFF
. | TRBJ2-1 | TRBV23-1 | TRBD1 | TGCGCCAGCAGTCAACCGGACAGGGTGGGCGAGCAGTTCTTC | CASSQPDRVGEQFF
. | TRBJ2-2 | TRBV4-1 | . | TGCGCCAGCAGCCAAGGGGGACAGAACACCGGGGAGCTGTTTTTT | CASSQGGQNTGELFF
. | TRBJ2-2 | TRBV2 | . | TGTGCCAGCAGTGAACTTGAGAACACCGGGGAGCTGTTTTTT | CASSELENTGELFF
. | TRBJ2-3 | TRBV4-1 | TRBD2 | TGCGCCAGCAGCCAAGATTGGGCGGGAGGGCCGGGAGATACGCAGTATTTT | CASSQDWAGGPGDTQYF
. | TRBJ1-1 | TRBV28 | . | TGTGCCAGCAGTTTAGAGAAGGCTTTCTTT | CASSLEKAFF
. | TRBJ2-7 | TRBV9 | . | TGTGCCAGCAGCGCGCCCATACGAATTAGCGTTCCGTACGAGCAGTACTTC | CASSAPIRISVPYEQYF
many | TRBJ2-3 | TRBV6-5 | TRBD2 | TGTGCCAGCAGTCACGGGATAGCGGGAGATACGCAGTATTTT | CASSHGIAGDTQYF
once | TRBJ2-5 | TRBV10-2 | TRBD1 | TGCGCCAGCAGGGACAGGTCCGGTTTAGAGACCCAGTACTTC | CASRDRSGLETQYF
. | TRBJ2-7 | TRBV7-2 | . | TGTGCCAGCATTGGCAGTTCCTACGAGCAGTACTTC | CASIGSSYEQYF